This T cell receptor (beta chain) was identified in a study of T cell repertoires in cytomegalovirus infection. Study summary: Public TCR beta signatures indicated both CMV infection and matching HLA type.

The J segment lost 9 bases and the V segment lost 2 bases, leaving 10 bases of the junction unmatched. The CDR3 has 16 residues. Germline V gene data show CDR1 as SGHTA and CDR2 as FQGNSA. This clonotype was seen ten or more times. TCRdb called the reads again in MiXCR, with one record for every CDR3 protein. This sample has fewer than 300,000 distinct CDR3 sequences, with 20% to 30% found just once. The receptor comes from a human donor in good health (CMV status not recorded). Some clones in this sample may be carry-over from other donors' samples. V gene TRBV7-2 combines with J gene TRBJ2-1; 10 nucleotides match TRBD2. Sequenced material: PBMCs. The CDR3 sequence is CASSLKVAGGLSEQFF. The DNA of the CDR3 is TGTGCCAGCAGCTTAAAGGTAGCGGGAGGACTCTCTGAGCAGTTCTTC.